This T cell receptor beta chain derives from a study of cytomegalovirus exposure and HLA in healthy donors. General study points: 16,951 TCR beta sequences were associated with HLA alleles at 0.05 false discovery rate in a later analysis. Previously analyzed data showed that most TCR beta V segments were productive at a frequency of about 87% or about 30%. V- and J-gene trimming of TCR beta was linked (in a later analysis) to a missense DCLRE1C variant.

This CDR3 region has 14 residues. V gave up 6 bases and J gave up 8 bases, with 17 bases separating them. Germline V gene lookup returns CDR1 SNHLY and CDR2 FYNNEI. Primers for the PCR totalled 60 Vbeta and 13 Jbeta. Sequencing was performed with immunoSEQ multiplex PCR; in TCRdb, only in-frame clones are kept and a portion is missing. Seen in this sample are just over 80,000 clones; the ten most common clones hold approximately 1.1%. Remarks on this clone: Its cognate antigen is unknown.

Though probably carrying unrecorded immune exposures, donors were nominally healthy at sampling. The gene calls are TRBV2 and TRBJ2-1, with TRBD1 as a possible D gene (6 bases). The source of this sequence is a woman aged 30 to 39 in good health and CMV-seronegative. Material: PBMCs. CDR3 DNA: TGTGCCAGCAGGCAGGGGACCCTGGGGGATGAGCAGTTCTTC. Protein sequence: CASRQGTLGDEQFF.